Sequencing of this T cell receptor beta chain was carried out in a study of T cells in Graves' hyperthyroidism and ophthalmopathy. At the level of the study: Before any treatment, at initial diagnosis, peripheral blood was collected. Findings and caveats of the study: The authors' 13 V-J model separated ophthalmopathy from stable hyperthyroidism.

This clonotype was observed a few times. Its specificity is unknown. Exclusion criteria comprised uncontrolled infection, other autoimmune disease, pregnancy or lactation. PBMCs were derived from roughly 10 ml fresh peripheral blood. The TCR beta CDR3 regions underwent amplification using RNA transcripts as the source. The primer set for the first-round RT-PCR of the TCR CDR3 was HTBI. A single record per CDR3 protein comes from TCRdb applying MiXCR to the multiplex PCR reads. Here the sample spans hundreds of thousands of distinct CDR3 sequences, more than 20% being singletons. The CDR3 is 13 residues long. The V gene's germline CDR1 is SNHLY and CDR2 FYNNEI. Trimming shortened V by 0 bases and J by 9 bases, and 9 bases separated the two germline ends.

The clonotype originates from a man younger than 45 with Graves' ophthalmopathy. Sequencing was done on a sample of blood. The V call is TRBV2, the J call TRBJ2-4; D not resolved. CDR3 bases: TGTGCCAGCAGTGAAGCAGGGCATGGCATTCAGTACTTC. The encoded protein is CASSEAGHGIQYF.